This passage covers 7 T cell receptor beta chains from one sample sequenced in a study of monozygotic twins with inflammatory bowel disease (dated by TCRdb to between 2018 and 2021). The library was made by 5' RACE. Reads for this sample came from an Illumina HiSeq 2500. With the reads reprocessed by TCRdb, a single entry stands for each CDR3 protein sequence and no DNA is reported. Per the sample table, the count is a few hundred thousand distinct CDR3 sequences. Around 2.6% of the sample is in the top ten clones. The sample comprised blood. The source of these receptors is a human donor with ulcerative colitis or Crohn's disease, or a healthy co-twin of an affected twin (not recorded which).

The chain combines TRBV11-1 with TRBJ2-6; the D call from TCRdb, TRBD1, cannot be confirmed without DNA. This CDR3 has 19 residues. The V gene's germline CDR1 is SGHAT and CDR2 FQDESV (reference sequence). The CDR3 reads CASSLAVTGGGLGANVLTF.

This sequence joins TRBV7-8 and TRBJ2-1; TCRdb calls TRBD2, which cannot be checked without DNA. Germline CDR1 SGHVS, CDR2 FQNEAQ. This CDR3 has 15 amino acids. The CDR3 protein is CASSYGTSAYNEQFF.

The rearrangement uses TRBV5-1 and TRBJ1-1; as DNA is missing, the TRBD1 call by TCRdb cannot be tested. From germline, CDR1 is SGHRS and CDR2 YFSETQ. This CDR3 is 16 amino acids long. CDR3 sequence: CASSVRQARGNTEAFF. The full variable domain, rest sourced from reference TRBV5-1 and TRBJ1-1, is KAGVTQTPRYLIKTRGQQVTLSCSPISGHRSVSWYQQTPGQGLQFLFEYFSETQRNKGNFPGRFSGRQFSNSRSEMNVSTLELGDSALYLCASSVRQARGNTEAFFGQGTRLTVV.

The rearrangement links TRBV7-2 to TRBJ2-5; the D call of TRBD2 rests on TCRdb alone, since no DNA is present to check it. This CDR3 spans 16 amino acids. The V gene's germline CDR1 is SGHTA and CDR2 FQGNSA. The CDR3: CASSLAARGAGKTQYF.

The chain is built from TRBV5-1 and TRBJ2-5; as DNA is missing, the TRBD1 call by TCRdb cannot be tested. The CDR3 length is 13 residues. Germline-derived CDR1 and CDR2 are SGHRS and YFSETQ. This chain's CDR3 is CASRAGVQETQYF.

This chain joins TRBV7-9 and TRBJ2-3. CDR1 SEHNR and CDR2 FQNEAQ come from the germline V gene (reference sequence). The length of the CDR3 is 12 residues. CDR3 loop: CASSFSGDTQYF.

This chain uses TRBV5-1 with TRBJ2-3. Germline V gene sequence: CDR1 SGHRS, CDR2 YFSETQ. This CDR3 region has 14 residues. The CDR3 loop reads CASSLPVPTDTQYF.